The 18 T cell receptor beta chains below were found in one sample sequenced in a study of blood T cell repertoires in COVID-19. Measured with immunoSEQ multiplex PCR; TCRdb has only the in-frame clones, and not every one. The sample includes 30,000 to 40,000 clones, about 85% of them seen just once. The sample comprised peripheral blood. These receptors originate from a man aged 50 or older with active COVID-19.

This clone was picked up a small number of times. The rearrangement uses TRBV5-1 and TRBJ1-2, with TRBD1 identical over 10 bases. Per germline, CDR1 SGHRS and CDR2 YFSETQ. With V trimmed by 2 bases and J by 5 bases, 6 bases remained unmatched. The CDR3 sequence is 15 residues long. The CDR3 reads CASSLGDRGMYGYTF. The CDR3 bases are TGCGCCAGCAGCTTAGGGGACAGGGGAATGTATGGCTACACCTTC.

For the CDR3, the DNA is TGTGCCAGCAGTGGACCCCGGGGGGGTGGGTTCTTT. Translated, it gives CASSGPRGGGFF. This sequence joins TRBV25-1 and TRBJ1-1, with a tentative D call TRBD1 (5 bases). This CDR3 has 12 amino acids. CDR1 MGHDK and CDR2 SYGVNS come from the germline V gene. Between the trimmed V and J ends, which lost 4 bases and 14 bases, there was a span of 17 bases.

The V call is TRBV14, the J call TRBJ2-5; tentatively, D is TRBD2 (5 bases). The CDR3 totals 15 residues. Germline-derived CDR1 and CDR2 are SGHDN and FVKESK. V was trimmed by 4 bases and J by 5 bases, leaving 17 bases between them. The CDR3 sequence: CASSPSIRGRETQYF. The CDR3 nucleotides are TGTGCCAGCAGCCCCTCTATAAGAGGGCGGGAGACCCAGTACTTC. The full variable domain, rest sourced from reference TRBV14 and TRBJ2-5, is EAGVTQFPSHSVIEKGQTVTLRCDPISGHDNLYWYRRVMGKEIKFLLHFVKESKQDESGMPNNRFLAERTGGTYSTLKVQPAELEDSGVYFCASSPSIRGRETQYFGPGTRLLVL.

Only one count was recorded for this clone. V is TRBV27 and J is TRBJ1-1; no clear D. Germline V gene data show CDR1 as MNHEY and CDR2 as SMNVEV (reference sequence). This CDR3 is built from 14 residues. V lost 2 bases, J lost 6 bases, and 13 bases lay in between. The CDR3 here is CASSLRWEVAEAFF. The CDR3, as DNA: TGTGCCAGCAGTTTACGATGGGAGGTGGCTGAAGCTTTCTTT.

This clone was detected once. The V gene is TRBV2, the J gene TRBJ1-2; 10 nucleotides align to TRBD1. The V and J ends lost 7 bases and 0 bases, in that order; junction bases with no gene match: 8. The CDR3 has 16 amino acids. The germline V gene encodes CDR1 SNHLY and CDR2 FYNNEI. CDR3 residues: CASIARQGATNYGYTF. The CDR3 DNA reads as TGTGCCAGCATCGCCCGACAGGGGGCTACTAACTATGGCTACACCTTC.

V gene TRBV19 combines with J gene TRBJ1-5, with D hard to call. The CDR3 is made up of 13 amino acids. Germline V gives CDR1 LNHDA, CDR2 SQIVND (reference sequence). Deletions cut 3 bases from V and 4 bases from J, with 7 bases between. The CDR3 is CASSIGHNQPQHF. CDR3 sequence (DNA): TGTGCCAGTAGTATCGGTCATAATCAGCCCCAGCATTTT.

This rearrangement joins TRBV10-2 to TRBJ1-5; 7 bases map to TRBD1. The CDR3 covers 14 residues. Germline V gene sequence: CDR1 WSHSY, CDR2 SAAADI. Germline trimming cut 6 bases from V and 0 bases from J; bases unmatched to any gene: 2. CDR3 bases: TGCGCCAGCAGGACAGGGAATAGCAATCAGCCCCAGCATTTT. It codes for CASRTGNSNQPQHF.

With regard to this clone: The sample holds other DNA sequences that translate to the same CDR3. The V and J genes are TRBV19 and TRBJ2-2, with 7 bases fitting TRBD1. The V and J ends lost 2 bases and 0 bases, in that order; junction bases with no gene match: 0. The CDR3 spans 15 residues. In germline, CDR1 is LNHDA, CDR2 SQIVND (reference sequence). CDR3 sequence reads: CASSIQGANTGELFF. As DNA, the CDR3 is TGTGCCAGTAGTATACAGGGGGCGAACACCGGGGAGCTGTTTTTT.

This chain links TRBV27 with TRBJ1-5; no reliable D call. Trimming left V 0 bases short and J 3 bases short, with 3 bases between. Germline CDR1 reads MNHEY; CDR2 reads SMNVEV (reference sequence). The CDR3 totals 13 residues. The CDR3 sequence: CASSLSSNQPQHF. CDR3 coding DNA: TGTGCCAGCAGTTTATCCTCCAATCAGCCCCAGCATTTT.

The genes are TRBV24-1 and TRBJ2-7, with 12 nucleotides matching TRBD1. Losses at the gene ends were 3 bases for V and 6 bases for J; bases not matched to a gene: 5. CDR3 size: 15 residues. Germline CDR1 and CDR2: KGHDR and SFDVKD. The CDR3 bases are TGTGCCACCAGTGATCCGGGGACAGGGGGCGGCGAGCAGTACTTC. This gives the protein CATSDPGTGGGEQYF.

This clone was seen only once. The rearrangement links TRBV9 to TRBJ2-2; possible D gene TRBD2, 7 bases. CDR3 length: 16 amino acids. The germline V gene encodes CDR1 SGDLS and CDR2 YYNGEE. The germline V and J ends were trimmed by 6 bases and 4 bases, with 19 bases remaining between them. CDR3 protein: CASTKGGAGRTGELFF. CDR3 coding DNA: TGTGCCAGCACTAAAGGGGGGGCAGGACGCACCGGGGAGCTGTTTTTT.

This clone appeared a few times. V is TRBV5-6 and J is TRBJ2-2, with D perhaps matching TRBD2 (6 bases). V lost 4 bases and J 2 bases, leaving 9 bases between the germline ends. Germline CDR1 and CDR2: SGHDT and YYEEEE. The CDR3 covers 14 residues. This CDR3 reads CASSPGLNTGELFF. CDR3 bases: TGTGCCAGCAGCCCGGGACTTAACACCGGGGAGCTGTTTTTT.

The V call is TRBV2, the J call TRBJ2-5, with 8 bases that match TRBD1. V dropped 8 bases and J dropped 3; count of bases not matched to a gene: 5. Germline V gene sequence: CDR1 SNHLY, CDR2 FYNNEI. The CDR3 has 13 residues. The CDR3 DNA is TGTGCCAGCGGACAGGGTCCAGAAGAGACCCAGTACTTC. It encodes CASGQGPEETQYF.

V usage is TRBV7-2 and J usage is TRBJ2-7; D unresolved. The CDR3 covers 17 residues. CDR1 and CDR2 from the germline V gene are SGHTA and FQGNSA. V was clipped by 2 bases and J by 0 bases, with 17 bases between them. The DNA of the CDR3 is TGTGCCAGCAGCTTATATGGGTGGAGCACGACCTCCTACGAGCAGTACTTC. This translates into CASSLYGWSTTSYEQYF.

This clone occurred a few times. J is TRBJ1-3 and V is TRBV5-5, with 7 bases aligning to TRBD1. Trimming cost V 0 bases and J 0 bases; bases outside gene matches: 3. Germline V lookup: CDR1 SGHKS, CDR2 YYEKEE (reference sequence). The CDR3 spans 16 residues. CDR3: CASSLVRDSSGNTIYF. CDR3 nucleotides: TGTGCCAGCAGCTTGGTCAGGGACAGCTCTGGAAACACCATATATTTT.

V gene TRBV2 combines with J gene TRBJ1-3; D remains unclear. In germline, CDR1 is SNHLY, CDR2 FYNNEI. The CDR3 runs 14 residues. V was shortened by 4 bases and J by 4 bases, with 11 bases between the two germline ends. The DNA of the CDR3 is TGTGCCAGCAGTGGGGCCACGATCGGAAACACCATATATTTT. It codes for CASSGATIGNTIYF.

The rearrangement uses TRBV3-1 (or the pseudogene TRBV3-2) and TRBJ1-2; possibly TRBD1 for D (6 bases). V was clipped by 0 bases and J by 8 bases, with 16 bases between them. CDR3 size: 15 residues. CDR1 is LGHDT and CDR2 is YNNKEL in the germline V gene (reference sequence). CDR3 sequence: CASSQDRDGDRGYTF. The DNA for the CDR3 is TGTGCCAGCAGCCAAGACCGGGACGGAGACAGGGGCTACACCTTC.

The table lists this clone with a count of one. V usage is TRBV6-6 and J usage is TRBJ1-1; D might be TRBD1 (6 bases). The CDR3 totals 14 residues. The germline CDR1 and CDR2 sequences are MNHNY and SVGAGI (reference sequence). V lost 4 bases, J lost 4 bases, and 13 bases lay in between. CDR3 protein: CASSLSDRSTEAFF. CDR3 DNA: TGTGCCAGCAGTTTATCCGACAGGTCCACTGAAGCTTTCTTT.